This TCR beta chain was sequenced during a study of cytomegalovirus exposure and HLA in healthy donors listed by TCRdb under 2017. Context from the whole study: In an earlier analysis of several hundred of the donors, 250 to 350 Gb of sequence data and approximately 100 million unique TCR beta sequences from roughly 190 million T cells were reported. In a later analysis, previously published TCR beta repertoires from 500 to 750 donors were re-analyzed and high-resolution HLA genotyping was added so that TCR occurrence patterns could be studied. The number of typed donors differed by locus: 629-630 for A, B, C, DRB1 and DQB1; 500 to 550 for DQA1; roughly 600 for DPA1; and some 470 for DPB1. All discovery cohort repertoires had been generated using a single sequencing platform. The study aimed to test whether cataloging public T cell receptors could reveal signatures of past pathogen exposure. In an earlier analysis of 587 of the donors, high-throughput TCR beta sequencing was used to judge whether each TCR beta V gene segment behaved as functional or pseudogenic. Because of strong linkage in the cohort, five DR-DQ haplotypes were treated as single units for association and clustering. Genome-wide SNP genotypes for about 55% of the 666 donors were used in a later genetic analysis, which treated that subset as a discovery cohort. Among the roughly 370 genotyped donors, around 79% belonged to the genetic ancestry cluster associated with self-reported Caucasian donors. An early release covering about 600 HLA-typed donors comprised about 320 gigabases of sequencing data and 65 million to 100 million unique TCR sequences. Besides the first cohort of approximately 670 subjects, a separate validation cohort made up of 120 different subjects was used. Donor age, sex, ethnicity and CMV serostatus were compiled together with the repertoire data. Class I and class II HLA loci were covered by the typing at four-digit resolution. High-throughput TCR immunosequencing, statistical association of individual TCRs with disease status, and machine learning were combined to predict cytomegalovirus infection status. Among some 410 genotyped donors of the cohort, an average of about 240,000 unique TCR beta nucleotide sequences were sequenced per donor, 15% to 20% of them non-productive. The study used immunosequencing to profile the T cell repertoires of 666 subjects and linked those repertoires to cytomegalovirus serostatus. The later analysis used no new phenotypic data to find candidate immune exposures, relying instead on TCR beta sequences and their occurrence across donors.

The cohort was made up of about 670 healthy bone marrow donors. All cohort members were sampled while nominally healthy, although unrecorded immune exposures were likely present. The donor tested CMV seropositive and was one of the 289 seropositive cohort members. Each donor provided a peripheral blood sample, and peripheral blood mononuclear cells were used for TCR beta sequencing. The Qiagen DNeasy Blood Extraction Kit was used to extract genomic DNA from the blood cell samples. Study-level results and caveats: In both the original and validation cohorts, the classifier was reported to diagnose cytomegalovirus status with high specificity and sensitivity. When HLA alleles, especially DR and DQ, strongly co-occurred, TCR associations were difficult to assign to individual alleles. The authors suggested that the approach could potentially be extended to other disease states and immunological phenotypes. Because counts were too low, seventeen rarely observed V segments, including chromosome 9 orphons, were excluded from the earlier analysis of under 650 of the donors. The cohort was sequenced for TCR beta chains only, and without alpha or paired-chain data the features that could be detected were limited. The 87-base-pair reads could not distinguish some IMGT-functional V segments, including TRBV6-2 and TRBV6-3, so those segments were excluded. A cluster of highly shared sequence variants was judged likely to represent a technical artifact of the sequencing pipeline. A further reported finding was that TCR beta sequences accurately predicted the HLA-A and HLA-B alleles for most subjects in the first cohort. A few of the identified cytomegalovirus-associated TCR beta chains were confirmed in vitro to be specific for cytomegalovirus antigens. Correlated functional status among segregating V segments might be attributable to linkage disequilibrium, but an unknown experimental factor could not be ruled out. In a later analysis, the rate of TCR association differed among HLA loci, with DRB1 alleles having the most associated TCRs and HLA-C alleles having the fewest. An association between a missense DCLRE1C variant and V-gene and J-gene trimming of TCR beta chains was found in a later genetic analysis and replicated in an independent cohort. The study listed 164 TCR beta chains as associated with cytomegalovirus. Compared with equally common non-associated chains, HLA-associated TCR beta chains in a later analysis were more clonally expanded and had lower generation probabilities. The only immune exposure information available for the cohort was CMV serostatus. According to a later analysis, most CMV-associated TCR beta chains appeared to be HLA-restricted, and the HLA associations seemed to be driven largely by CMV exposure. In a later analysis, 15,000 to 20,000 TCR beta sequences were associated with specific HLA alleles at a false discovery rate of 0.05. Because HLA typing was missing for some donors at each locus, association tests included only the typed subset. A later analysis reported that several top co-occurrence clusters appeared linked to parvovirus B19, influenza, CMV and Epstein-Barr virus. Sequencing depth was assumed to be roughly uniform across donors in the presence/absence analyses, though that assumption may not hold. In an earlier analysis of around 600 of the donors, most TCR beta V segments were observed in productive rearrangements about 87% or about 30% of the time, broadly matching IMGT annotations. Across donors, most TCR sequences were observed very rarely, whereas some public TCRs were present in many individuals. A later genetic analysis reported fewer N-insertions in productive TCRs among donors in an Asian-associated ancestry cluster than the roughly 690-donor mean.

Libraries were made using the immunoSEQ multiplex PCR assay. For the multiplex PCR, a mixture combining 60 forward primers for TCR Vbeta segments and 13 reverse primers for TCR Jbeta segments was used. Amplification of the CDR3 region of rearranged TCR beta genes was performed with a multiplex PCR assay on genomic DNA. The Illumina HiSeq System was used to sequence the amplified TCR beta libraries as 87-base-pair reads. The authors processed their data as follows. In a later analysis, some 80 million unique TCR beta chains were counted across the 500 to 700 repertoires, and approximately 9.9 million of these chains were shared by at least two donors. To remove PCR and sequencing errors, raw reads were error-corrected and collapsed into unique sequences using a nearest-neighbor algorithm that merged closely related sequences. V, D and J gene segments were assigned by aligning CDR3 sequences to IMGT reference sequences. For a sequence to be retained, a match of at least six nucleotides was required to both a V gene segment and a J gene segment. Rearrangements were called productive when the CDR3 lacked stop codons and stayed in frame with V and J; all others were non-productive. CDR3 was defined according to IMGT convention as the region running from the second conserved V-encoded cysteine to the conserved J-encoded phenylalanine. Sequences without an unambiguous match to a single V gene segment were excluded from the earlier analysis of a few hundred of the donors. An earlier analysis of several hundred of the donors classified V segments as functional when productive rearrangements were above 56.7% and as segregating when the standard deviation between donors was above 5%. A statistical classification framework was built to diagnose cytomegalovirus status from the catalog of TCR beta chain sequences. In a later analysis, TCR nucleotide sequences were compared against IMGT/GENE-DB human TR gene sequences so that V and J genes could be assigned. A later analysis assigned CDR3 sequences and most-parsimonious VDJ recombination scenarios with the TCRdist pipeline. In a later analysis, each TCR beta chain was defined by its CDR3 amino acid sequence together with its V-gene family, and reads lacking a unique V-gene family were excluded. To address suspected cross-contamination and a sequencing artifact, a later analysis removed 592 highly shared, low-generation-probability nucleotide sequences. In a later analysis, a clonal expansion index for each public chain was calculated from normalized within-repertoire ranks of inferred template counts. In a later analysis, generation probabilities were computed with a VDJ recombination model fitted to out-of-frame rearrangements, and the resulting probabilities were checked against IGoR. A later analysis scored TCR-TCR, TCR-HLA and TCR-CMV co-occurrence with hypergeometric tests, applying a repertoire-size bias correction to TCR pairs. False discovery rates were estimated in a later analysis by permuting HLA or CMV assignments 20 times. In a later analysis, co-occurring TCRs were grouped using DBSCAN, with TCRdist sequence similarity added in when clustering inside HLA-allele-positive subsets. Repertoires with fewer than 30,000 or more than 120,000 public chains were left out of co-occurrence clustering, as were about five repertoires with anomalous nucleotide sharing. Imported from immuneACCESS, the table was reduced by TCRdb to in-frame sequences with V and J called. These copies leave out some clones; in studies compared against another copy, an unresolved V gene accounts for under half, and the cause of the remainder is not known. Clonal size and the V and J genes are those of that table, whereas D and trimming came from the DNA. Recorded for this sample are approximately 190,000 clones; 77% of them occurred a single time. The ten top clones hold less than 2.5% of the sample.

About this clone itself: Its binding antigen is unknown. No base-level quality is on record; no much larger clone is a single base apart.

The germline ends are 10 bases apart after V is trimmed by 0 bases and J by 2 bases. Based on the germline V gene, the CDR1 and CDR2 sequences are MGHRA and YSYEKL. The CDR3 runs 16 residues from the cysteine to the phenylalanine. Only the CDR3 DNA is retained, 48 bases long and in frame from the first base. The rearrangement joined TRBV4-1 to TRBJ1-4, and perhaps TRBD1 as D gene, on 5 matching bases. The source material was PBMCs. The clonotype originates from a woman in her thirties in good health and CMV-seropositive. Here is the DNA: TGCGCCAGCAGCCAAGAACGGGCAGGGACTAATGAAAAACTGTTTTTT. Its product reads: CASSQERAGTNEKLFF.